The 15 T cell receptor beta chains below all came from one sample that was sequenced in a study of beta chain features in type 1 diabetes. General study findings and limits: There was a moderate but significant shortening of TCRB CDR3s in all four CD4+ subsets of Type 1 diabetes patients.

For these receptors, no antigen is known. Expressed TCRB transcripts were sequenced because the isolated RNA had all been reverse transcribed beforehand. Here immunoSEQ multiplex PCR was the method, and the copy in TCRdb shows in-frame clones only, minus some. Of 500,000 to 650,000 clones in the sample, 9.5% to 15% were seen once. Input material: naive CD4+ T cells from blood. The receptors shown here come from a man aged 25-45 years with type 1 diabetes.

This clone was seen a few times. The chain recombines TRBV5-1 with TRBJ2-7, with TRBD1 as a possible D gene (5 bases). Germline assignment: CDR1 SGHRS and CDR2 YFSETQ. This CDR3 is built from 16 residues. V gave up 4 bases and J gave up 0 bases, with 17 bases separating them. CDR3 nucleotide sequence: TGCGCCAGCAGCCCGGCATGGGGCCGGTACTCCTACGAGCAGTACTTC. Protein sequence: CASSPAWGRYSYEQYF.

As concerns this clone: At one of its ends the junction is not consistent with the germline gene, which may arise from a read error. The V gene is TRBV7-7, the J gene TRBJ2-3, with 8 bases identical to TRBD2. This CDR3 has 14 amino acids. CDR1 SSHAT and CDR2 FNYEAQ come from the germline V gene (reference sequence). In DNA, the CDR3 is TGTGCTAGCAGCCCCGGACTAGCAACAGATACGCAGTATTTT. It is translated as CASSPGLATDTQYF.

The gene calls are TRBV4-3 and TRBJ1-2; 9 nucleotides line up with TRBD1. The CDR3 covers 15 residues. Germline-derived CDR1 and CDR2 are LGHNA and YSLEER. The V segment lost 3 bases and the J segment 8 bases; nucleotides outside the gene matches: 10. CDR3 loop: CASSQGGTGLGGYTF. As DNA, the CDR3 is TGCGCCAGCAGCCAGGGAGGGACAGGGCTGGGCGGCTACACCTTC.

The gene calls are TRBV6-5 and TRBJ1-1; D perhaps matches TRBD1 (5 bases). V shed 4 bases and J shed 0 bases, with 12 bases lying between them. This CDR3 region has 15 residues. Germline V gene sequence: CDR1 MNHEY, CDR2 SVGAGI. CDR3 sequence (DNA): TGTGCCAGCAGTTGGGGCGGGAATGTGAACACTGAAGCTTTCTTT. Translation gives CASSWGGNVNTEAFF.

The chain couples TRBV28 to TRBJ2-7; 11 bases map to TRBD1. The CDR3 is 14 amino acids. Germline lookup yields CDR1 MDHEN and CDR2 SYDVKM. The trim removed 7 bases at V and 4 bases at J, leaving 6 bases unmatched. In nucleotides, the CDR3 is TGTGCCAGCACCCAAGGACAGGGGGCTTACGAGCAGTACTTC. Protein sequence: CASTQGQGAYEQYF.

V usage is TRBV2 and J usage is TRBJ2-2; no clear D gene. CDR3 length: 11 residues. The V gene's germline CDR1 is SNHLY and CDR2 FYNNEI. Trimming left V 7 bases short and J 13 bases short, with 13 bases between. Here the CDR3 reads CASKIGGMLFF. CDR3 DNA: TGTGCCAGCAAAATTGGTGGGATGCTGTTTTTT.

This clone came up a few times. The chain employs TRBV28 and TRBJ2-7, with 8 bases aligning to TRBD2. This CDR3 has 13 residues. From germline, CDR1 is MDHEN and CDR2 SYDVKM. V shed 6 bases, J shed 7 bases, and the junction held 8 bases outside the gene matches. The CDR3 region is CASSGGAIEEQYF. CDR3 DNA: TGTGCCAGCAGCGGGGGGGCAATAGAAGAGCAGTACTTC.

The V and J genes are TRBV2 and TRBJ1-1; 7 bases are shared with TRBD1. The CDR3 covers 12 residues. Per germline, CDR1 SNHLY and CDR2 FYNNEI. J was trimmed by 8 bases and V by 5 bases; bases with no gene match: 5. The CDR3 nucleotides are TGTGCCAGCAGTAGAGGGGGCTACGAAGCTTTCTTT. Residues: CASSRGGYEAFF. The variable domain in full, with the rest retrieved from reference TRBV2 and TRBJ1-1, is EPEVTQTPSHQVTQMGQEVILRCVPISNHLYFYWYRQILGQKVEFLVSFYNNEISEKSEIFDDQFSVERPDGSNFTLKIRSTKLEDSAMYFCASSRGGYEAFFGQGTRLTVV.

This clone was seen more than once but under ten times. The V call is TRBV6-5, the J call TRBJ2-1, with D possibly being TRBD2 (5 bases). With 0 bases removed from V and 10 bases from J, the gap between germline ends came to 16 bases. Germline assignment: CDR1 MNHEY and CDR2 SVGAGI. The CDR3 has 15 residues. CDR3 region: CASSYSGGSPFEQFF. CDR3 coding DNA: TGTGCCAGCAGTTACTCGGGCGGGTCCCCATTCGAGCAGTTCTTC.

J is TRBJ1-2 and V is TRBV2, with D tentatively TRBD1 (5 bases). Germline assignment: CDR1 SNHLY and CDR2 FYNNEI. V shed 3 bases and J shed 4 bases, with 12 bases lying between them. The CDR3 has 14 residues. The CDR3 loop reads CASSEGVLGYGYTF. In nucleotides, the CDR3 is TGTGCCAGCAGTGAGGGGGTTCTTGGCTATGGCTACACCTTC.

This clone was seen only a few times. J is TRBJ1-5 and V is TRBV28, with D perhaps matching TRBD1 (5 bases). V was pared by 5 bases and J by 2 bases, with 22 bases between. Germline CDR1 is MDHEN and CDR2 is SYDVKM. This CDR3 region has 18 residues. The DNA for the CDR3 is TGTGCCAGCAGTCTAATGGGACCGGGAAAATCGGGCAATCAGCCCCAGCATTTT. This translates into CASSLMGPGKSGNQPQHF.

The chain links TRBV9 to TRBJ2-1, with 7 nucleotides matching TRBD1. The CDR3 contains 14 residues. The V segment lost 2 bases and the J segment 6 bases; nucleotides outside the gene matches: 5. The germline CDR1 and CDR2 sequences are SGDLS and YYNGEE. CDR3 bases: TGTGCCAGCAGCGTCCTCGGGACAGCCAATGAGCAGTTCTTC. Its protein is CASSVLGTANEQFF.

The chain carries TRBV7-2 and TRBJ1-6; 7 bases line up with TRBD1. The CDR3 runs 14 residues. Trimming removed 5 bases from V and 4 bases from J; junction bases left unmatched: 2. The germline V gene encodes CDR1 SGHTA and CDR2 FQGNSA. The CDR3 bases are TGTGCCAGCAGCGGGACAGTTTATAATTCACCCCTCCACTTT. Encoded protein: CASSGTVYNSPLHF. Variable domain in full (rest from reference TRBV7-2 and TRBJ1-6): GAGVSQSPSNKVTEKGKDVELRCDPISGHTALYWYRQSLGQGLEFLIYFQGNSAPDKSGLPSDRFSAERTGGSVSTLTIQRTQQEDSAVYLCASSGTVYNSPLHFGNGTRLTVT.

The rearrangement joins TRBV7-2 to TRBJ2-4; a weak D match, TRBD1 (5 bases). The germline gives CDR1 SGHTA, CDR2 FQGNSA. V was trimmed by 5 bases and J by 1 base, leaving 12 bases between them. The CDR3 loop spans 15 amino acids. The CDR3 bases are TGTGCCAGCAGCGGTACCAGGGCGGCCAAAAACATTCAGTACTTC. Translation gives CASSGTRAAKNIQYF.

Only a few counts were recorded for this clone. CDR3 nucleotides: TGTGCCAGCAGCCTCGGGGGACAGGGGGACACAGATACGCAGTATTTT. This encodes CASSLGGQGDTDTQYF. The chain joins TRBV28 to TRBJ2-3; 11 bases map to TRBD1. Germline V lookup: CDR1 MDHEN, CDR2 SYDVKM. V shed 6 bases and J 2 bases; nucleotides not matched to a gene: 7. The CDR3 is 16 amino acids.